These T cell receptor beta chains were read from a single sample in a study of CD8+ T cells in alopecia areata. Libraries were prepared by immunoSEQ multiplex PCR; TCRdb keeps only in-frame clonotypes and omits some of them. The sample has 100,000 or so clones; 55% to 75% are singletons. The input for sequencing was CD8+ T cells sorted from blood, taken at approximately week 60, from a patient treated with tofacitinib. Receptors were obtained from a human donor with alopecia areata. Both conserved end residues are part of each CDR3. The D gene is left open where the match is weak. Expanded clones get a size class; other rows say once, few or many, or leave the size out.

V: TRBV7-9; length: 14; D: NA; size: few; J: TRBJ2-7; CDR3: CASSLVQESYEQYF; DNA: TGTGCCAGCAGCTTAGTGCAAGAGTCCTACGAGCAGTACTTC
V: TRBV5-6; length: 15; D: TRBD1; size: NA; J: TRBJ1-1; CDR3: CASSFGQGVNTEAFF; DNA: TGTGCCAGCAGCTTCGGACAGGGAGTGAACACTGAAGCTTTCTTT
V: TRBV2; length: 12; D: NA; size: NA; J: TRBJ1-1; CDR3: CASLGGNTEAFF; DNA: TGTGCCAGCTTAGGGGGGAACACTGAAGCTTTCTTT
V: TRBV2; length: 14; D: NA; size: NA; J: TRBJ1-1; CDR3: CASRVLEENTEAFF; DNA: TGTGCCAGCAGGGTCCTTGAGGAGAACACTGAAGCTTTCTTT
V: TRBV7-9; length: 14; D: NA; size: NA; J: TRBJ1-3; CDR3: CASSLVRRGATIYF; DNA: TGTGCCAGCAGCTTAGTTCGGCGTGGGGCCACCATATATTTT
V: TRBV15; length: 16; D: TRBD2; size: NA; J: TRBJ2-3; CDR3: CATSTWTSGSTDTQYF; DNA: TGTGCCACCAGCACGTGGACTAGCGGGAGCACAGATACGCAGTATTTT
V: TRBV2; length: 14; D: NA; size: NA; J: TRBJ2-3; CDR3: CASSEVVCTDTQYF; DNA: TGTGCCAGCAGTGAGGTTGTCTGCACAGATACGCAGTATTTT
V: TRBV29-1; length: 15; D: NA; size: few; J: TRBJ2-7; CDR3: CSVEIGTSSSYEQYF; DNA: TGCAGCGTTGAGATTGGGACTTCCTCCTCCTACGAGCAGTACTTC
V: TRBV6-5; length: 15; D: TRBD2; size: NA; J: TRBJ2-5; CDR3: CASSRSGGDQETQYF; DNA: TGTGCCAGCAGTAGATCGGGAGGCGATCAAGAGACCCAGTACTTC
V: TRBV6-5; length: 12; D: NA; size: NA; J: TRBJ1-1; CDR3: CARVNLNTEAFF; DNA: TGTGCCAGAGTCAATTTGAACACTGAAGCTTTCTTT
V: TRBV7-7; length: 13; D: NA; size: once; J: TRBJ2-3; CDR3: CASSYDPTDTQYF; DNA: TGTGCTAGCAGCTATGACCCCACAGATACGCAGTATTTT
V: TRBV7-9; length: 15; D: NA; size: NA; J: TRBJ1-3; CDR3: CASSLVSLSGNTIYF; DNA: TGTGCCAGCAGCTTAGTCTCCCTCTCTGGAAACACCATATATTTT
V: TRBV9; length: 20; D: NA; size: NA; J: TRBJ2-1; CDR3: CASSVGLWGGIPSSYNEQFF; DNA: TGTGCCAGCAGCGTAGGCCTTTGGGGGGGCATCCCAAGCTCCTACAATGAGCAGTTCTTC
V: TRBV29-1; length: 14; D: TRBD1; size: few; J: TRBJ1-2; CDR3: CSVDTGEGPYGYTF; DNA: TGCAGCGTCGACACAGGGGAAGGTCCCTATGGCTACACCTTC
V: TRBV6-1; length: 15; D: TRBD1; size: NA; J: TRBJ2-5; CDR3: CASSDRDRGRGTQYF; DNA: TGTGCCAGCAGTGACCGGGACAGGGGGCGAGGGACCCAGTACTTC
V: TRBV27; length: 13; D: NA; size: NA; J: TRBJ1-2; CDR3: CASSFSQGGGYTF; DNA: TGTGCCAGCAGCTTCTCACAGGGCGGCGGCTACACCTTC
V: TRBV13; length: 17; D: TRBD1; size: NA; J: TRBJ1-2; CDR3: CASSSDRAPNLNYGYTF; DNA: TGTGCCAGCAGCTCCGACAGGGCCCCTAACCTTAACTATGGCTACACCTTC
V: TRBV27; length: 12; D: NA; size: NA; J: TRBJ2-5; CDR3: CARSRFGETQYF; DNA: TGTGCCAGAAGTAGGTTTGGGGAGACCCAGTACTTC
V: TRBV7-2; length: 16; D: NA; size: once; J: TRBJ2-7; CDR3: CASSYLPQGREGEQYF; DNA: TGTGCCAGCAGCTACCTGCCCCAGGGAAGGGAAGGGGAGCAGTACTTC
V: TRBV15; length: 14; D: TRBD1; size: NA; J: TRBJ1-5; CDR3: CATSTDRGNQPQHF; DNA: TGTGCCACCAGCACCGACAGGGGCAATCAGCCCCAGCATTTT
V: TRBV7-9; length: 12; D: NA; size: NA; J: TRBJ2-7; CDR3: CASSLDTYEQYF; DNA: TGTGCCAGCAGCCTCGACACCTACGAGCAGTACTTC
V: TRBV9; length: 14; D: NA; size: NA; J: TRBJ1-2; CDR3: CASSVDGGLSGYTF; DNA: TGTGCCAGCAGCGTAGACGGGGGTTTGAGTGGCTACACCTTC
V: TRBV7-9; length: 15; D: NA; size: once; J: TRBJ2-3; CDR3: CASSLGRGNTDTQYF; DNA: TGTGCCAGCAGCTTAGGTAGGGGCAACACAGATACGCAGTATTTT
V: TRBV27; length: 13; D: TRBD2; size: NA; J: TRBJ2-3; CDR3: CASRRGAGDTQYF; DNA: TGTGCCAGCAGGCGGGGGGCAGGAGATACGCAGTATTTT
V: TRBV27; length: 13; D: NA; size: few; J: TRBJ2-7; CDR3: CASSLRAGREQYF; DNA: TGTGCCAGCAGTTTAAGGGCGGGCAGGGAGCAGTACTTC
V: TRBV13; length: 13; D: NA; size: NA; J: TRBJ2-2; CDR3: CASTVGVAGELFF; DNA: TGTGCCTCGACGGTTGGGGTCGCCGGGGAGCTGTTTTTT
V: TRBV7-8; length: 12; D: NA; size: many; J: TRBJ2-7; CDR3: CASSLINYEQYF; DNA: TGTGCCAGCAGCTTAATCAACTACGAGCAGTACTTC
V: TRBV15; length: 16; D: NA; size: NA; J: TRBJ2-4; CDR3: CATSREGFLAKNIQYF; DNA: TGTGCCACCAGCAGAGAGGGGTTCCTAGCCAAAAACATTCAGTACTTC
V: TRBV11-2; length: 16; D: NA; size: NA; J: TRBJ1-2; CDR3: CASSLGKGTHNYGYTF; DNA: TGTGCCAGCAGCTTAGGCAAGGGTACTCATAACTATGGCTACACCTTC
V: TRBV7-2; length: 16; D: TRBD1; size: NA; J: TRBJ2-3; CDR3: CASSLGDRGKGDTQYF; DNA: TGTGCCAGCAGCTTAGGGGACAGGGGGAAAGGGGATACGCAGTATTTT
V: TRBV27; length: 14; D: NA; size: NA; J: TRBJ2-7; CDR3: CASSLSGQVREQYF; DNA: TGTGCCAGCAGTTTATCGGGACAAGTTCGGGAGCAGTACTTC
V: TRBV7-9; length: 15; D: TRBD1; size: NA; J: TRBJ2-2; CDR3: CASSTQGARPGELFF; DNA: TGTGCCAGCAGCACACAGGGGGCGCGCCCCGGGGAGCTGTTTTTT
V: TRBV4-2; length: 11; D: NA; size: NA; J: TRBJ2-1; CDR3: CASSHGNEQFF; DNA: TGTGCCAGCAGCCATGGCAATGAGCAGTTCTTC
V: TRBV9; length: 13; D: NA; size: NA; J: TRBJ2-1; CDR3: CASSDDQGNEQFF; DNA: TGTGCCAGCAGCGACGACCAGGGGAATGAGCAGTTCTTC
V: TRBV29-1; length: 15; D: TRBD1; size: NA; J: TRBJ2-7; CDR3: CSVESGDRGSDEQYF; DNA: TGCAGCGTTGAATCGGGGGACAGGGGCTCGGACGAGCAGTACTTC
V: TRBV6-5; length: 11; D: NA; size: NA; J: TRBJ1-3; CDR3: CASNSGNTIYF; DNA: TGTGCCAGCAACTCTGGAAACACCATATATTTT
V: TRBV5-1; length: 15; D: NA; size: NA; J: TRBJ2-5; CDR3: CASSLAQGLVETQYF; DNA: TGCGCCAGCAGCTTGGCTCAGGGGTTGGTGGAGACCCAGTACTTC
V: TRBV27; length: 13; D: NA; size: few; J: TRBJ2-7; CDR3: CASRGRSSYEQYF; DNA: TGTGCCAGCAGAGGGCGGAGCTCCTACGAGCAGTACTTC
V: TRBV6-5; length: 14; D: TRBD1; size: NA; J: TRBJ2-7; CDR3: CASSLSEQGYEQYF; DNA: TGTGCCAGCAGCCTTTCGGAACAGGGGTACGAGCAGTACTTC
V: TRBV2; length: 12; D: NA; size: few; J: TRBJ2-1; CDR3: CASRRNYNEQFF; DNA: TGTGCCAGCAGGAGGAACTACAATGAGCAGTTCTTC
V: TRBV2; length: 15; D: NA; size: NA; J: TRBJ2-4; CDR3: CASSEGEIAKNIQYF; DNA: TGTGCCAGCAGTGAAGGGGAAATAGCCAAAAACATTCAGTACTTC
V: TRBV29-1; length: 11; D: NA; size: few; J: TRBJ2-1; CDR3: CSVDYYNEQFF; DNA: TGCAGCGTGGACTACTACAATGAGCAGTTCTTC